These T cell receptor beta chains were read from a single sample in a study of blood T cell repertoires in COVID-19. Profiling relied on immunoSEQ multiplex PCR, and the TCRdb table lists in-frame clones only, not all of them. The sample has about 120,000 clones; less than 90% are singletons. Sequencing input: peripheral blood. The receptor source for this set is a man older than 75 with acute or convalescent COVID-19. CDR3s leave out the opening cysteine and the closing phenylalanine or tryptophan. Clone size is not always given. Where it is, it says once, few, many or a class for expanded clones.

CDR3: ASSPRQGSGGYT
V: TRBV3-1/TRBV3-2
size: few

CDR3: ASSFTGDYGYT
V: TRBV12-3/TRBV12-4
size: NA

CDR3: ASNPQGTYEQY
V: TRBV5-6
size: NA

CDR3: ASGHNSGNTIY
V: TRBV14
size: NA

CDR3: ASSIQGYGNTEAF
V: TRBV5-4
size: once

CDR3: ASSYAGGWAF
V: TRBV27
size: NA

CDR3: ATSVQNYGYT
V: TRBV24-1
size: NA

CDR3: ASSHGQGGTEAF
V: TRBV7-2
size: NA

CDR3: ASSFQSGTYTDTQY
V: TRBV27
size: NA

CDR3: ASSQVRETQY
V: TRBV3-1/TRBV3-2
size: NA

CDR3: ASSLLNYGYT
V: TRBV12-3/TRBV12-4
size: NA

CDR3: ASSLERLYSPLH
V: TRBV7-8
size: NA

CDR3: ASSYAGNRPYEQY
V: TRBV6-2/TRBV6-3
size: NA

CDR3: ASSLRGTGSYNQPQH
V: TRBV3-1/TRBV3-2
size: NA

CDR3: ACDAGLKNQPQH
V: TRBV19
size: NA

CDR3: ASSYRGAQGYGYT
V: TRBV6-2/TRBV6-3
size: NA

CDR3: ASSMRTLLSRSGANVLT
V: TRBV19
size: once

CDR3: ASSETGGNYGYT
V: TRBV25-1
size: NA

CDR3: ASSQDHINQPQH
V: TRBV4-1
size: NA

CDR3: ASSDRGHYGYT
V: TRBV6-1
size: NA

CDR3: ASSSGQASNYGYT
V: TRBV5-1
size: NA

CDR3: ASSESYSGVNTEAF
V: TRBV10-2
size: NA

CDR3: ASSPQQTQY
V: TRBV18
size: NA

CDR3: ASSSALSARAGQGAEAF
V: TRBV7-2
size: few

CDR3: ASSPPRGGDSGNTIY
V: TRBV18
size: NA

CDR3: ASSSMNTEAF
V: TRBV11-3
size: NA

CDR3: ASRSPNEKLF
V: TRBV12-3/TRBV12-4
size: few

CDR3: ASSARPGETDTQY
V: TRBV9
size: NA

CDR3: ASSSQEHGELF
V: TRBV7-3
size: NA

CDR3: ASSLVADYEQY
V: TRBV7-2
size: NA

CDR3: ASSLLAGLQETQY
V: TRBV3-1/TRBV3-2
size: NA

CDR3: ASSRPGTLGYGYT
V: TRBV28
size: NA

CDR3: ASSLVGRADGYT
V: TRBV28
size: NA

CDR3: SVEVLSEAF
V: TRBV29-1
size: NA

CDR3: ASTIPGNQPQH
V: TRBV19
size: NA

CDR3: ASSPLAVSITEAF
V: TRBV18
size: NA

CDR3: ASSYAGGLYEQY
V: TRBV6-2/TRBV6-3
size: NA

CDR3: ASSERSRRGQMDNSPLH
V: TRBV6-1
size: NA

CDR3: ASSYPQGTGEKLF
V: TRBV28
size: NA

CDR3: ASSLTGYYEQY
V: TRBV28
size: NA

CDR3: ASSFGLGGETQY
V: TRBV7-2
size: once

CDR3: ASSETWKINTEAF
V: TRBV6-1
size: NA

CDR3: AATPGGYGYT
V: TRBV6-6
size: NA

CDR3: ASSLPGGGWPQH
V: TRBV28
size: few

CDR3: ASSLGPSGPNTGELF
V: TRBV3-1/TRBV3-2
size: few

CDR3: ASRGTGPEAF
V: TRBV10-1
size: NA

CDR3: ASSLGGTSTDTQY
V: TRBV7-2
size: NA

CDR3: ASTYSGNTIY
V: TRBV7-9
size: NA

CDR3: AWRQGYEQY
V: TRBV30
size: NA

CDR3: ASSLQSYYGYT
V: TRBV12-3/TRBV12-4
size: NA

CDR3: ASSPPSGGLRSTIY
V: TRBV18
size: NA

CDR3: ATSSRTSGFETQY
V: TRBV15
size: NA

CDR3: ACSEDRGITNGYT
V: TRBV5-6
size: NA